This T cell receptor beta chain was identified during a study of prognosis after radiotherapy for stage I lung cancer. The table lists this clonotype with many counts. CDR1 is SGDLS, CDR2 YYNGEE, per germline. The CDR3 consists of 10 residues. The ends were cut back, 9 bases at V and 8 bases at J, with 11 bases in the middle. Amplification of TCR beta CDR3 from genomic DNA used two-round multiplex PCR. Primers targeting each individual TRBV and TRBJ gene were applied in first-round PCR. In TCRdb, the multiplex PCR reads were re-called with MiXCR into one record per CDR3 protein. The table shows around 27,000 distinct CDR3 sequences, with around 31% occurring only once.

This sequence joins TRBV9 and TRBJ2-5, with D unresolved. Here the sequenced sample was PBMCs, taken before or after stereotactic body radiation therapy (not recorded which). The sequence was collected from a donor at least 50 years old with non-small cell lung cancer. The CDR3 loop is CAIKRRTQYF. CDR3 nucleotides: TGTGCCATCAAACGCCGCACCCAGTACTTC. Combining the CDR3 with reference TRBV9 and TRBJ2-5 gives the whole variable domain DSGVTQTPKHLITATGQRVTLRCSPRSGDLSVYWYQQSLDQGLQFLIQYYNGEERAKGNILERFSAQQFPDLHSELNLSSLELGDSALYFCAIKRRTQYFGPGTRLLVL.